This TCR beta chain stems from a study of identifying expanded T cells in peripheral blood. Overall study results and limits: Differentially abundant clones: roughly 1.3 between replicates, approximately 15 at around 14 days, 18 to 20 at four. Across healthy donors, higher total template counts meant significantly greater two-week count variance.

A remark on this clone: Its antigen is currently unknown.

The method was immunoSEQ multiplex PCR; TCRdb's version includes in-frame clones alone and lacks a portion of them. The table includes about 80,000 clones, around 90% detected once. During the collection period, no donor immune events like infections were recorded. The junction had 13 bases not matched to a gene; V was cut back by 3 bases and J by 8 bases. Looked up from germline, CDR1 is SGHRS and CDR2 is YFSETQ. The CDR3 totals 15 residues. The gene calls are TRBV5-1 and TRBJ1-2, with 7 bases fitting TRBD1. The receptor was derived from a person aged 18 to 75 in good health. The source material was blood. In nucleotides, the CDR3 is TGCGCCAGCAGCTCCGACGAGGGGGCGCTTCGCGGCTACACCTTC. Residues: CASSSDEGALRGYTF.